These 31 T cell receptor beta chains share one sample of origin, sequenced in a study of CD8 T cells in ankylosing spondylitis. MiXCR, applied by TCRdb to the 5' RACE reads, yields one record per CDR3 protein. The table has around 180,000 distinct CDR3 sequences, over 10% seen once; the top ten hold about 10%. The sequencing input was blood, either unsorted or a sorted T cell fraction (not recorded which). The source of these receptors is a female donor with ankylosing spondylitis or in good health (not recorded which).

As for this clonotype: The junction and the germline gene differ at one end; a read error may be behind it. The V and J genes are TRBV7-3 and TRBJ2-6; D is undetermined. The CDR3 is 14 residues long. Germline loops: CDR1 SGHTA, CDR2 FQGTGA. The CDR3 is CASRDVSGANVLTF. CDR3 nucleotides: TGTGCCAGCAGAGACGTCTCTGGTGCCAACGTCCTGACTTTC.

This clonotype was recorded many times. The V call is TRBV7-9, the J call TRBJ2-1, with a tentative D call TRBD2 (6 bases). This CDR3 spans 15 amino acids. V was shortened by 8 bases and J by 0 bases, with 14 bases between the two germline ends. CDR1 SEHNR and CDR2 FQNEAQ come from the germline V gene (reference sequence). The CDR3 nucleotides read TGTGCCAGCCAATCGGCGGGACGCTCCTACAATGAGCAGTTCTTC. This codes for CASQSAGRSYNEQFF.

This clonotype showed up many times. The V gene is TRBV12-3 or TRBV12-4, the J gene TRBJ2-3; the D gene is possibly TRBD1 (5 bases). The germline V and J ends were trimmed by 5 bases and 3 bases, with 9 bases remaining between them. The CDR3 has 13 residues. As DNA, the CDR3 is TGTGCCAGCAGTGCTTCAGGGACAGATACGCAGTATTTT. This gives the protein CASSASGTDTQYF.

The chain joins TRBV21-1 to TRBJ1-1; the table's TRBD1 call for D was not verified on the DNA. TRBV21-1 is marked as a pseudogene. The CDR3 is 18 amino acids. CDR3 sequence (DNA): TGTGCCAGCAGCAAAAGGGACCGGGACAGGGAAATAGGGACTGAAGCTTTCTTT. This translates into CASSKRDRDREIGTEAFF.

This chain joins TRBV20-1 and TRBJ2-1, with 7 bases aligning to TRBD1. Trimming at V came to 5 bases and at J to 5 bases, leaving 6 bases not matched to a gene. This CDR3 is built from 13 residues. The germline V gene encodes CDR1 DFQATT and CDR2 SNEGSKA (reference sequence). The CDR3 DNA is TGCAGTGCTGACAGGGTGGCAGACAATGAGCAGTTCTTC. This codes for CSADRVADNEQFF.

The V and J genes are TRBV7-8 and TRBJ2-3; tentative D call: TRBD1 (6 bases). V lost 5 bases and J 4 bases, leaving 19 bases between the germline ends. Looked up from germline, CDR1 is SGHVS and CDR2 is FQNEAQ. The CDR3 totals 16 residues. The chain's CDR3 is CASSRGRVGGPDTQYF. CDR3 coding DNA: TGTGCCAGCAGCAGAGGACGGGTAGGGGGTCCAGATACGCAGTATTTT.

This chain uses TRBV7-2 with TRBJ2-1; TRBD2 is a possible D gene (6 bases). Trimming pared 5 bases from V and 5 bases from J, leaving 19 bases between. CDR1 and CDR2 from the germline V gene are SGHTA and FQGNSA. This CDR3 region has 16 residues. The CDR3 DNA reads TGTGCCAGCAGCGCTCAGCGGGTCGGGATAAACAATGAGCAGTTCTTC. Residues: CASSAQRVGINNEQFF.

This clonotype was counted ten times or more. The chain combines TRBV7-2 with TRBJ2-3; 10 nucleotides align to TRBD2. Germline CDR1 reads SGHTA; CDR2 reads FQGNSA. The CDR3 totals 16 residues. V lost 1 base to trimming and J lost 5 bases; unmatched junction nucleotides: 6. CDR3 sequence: CASSLESGRVGDTQYF. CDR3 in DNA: TGTGCCAGCAGCTTAGAAAGCGGGAGGGTGGGAGATACGCAGTATTTT.

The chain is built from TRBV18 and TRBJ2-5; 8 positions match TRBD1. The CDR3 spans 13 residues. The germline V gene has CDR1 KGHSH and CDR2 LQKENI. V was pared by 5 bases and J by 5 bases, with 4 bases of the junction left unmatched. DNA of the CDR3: TGTGCCAGCTCAACGACAGGGGTGGAGACCCAGTACTTC. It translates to CASSTTGVETQYF.

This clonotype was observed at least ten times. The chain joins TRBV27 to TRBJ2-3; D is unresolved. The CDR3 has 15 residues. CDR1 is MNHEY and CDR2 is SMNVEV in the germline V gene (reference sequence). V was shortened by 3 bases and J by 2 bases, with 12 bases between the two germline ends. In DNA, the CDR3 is TGTGCCAGCAGTTTGCGGACCCCTCCCACAGATACGCAGTATTTT. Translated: CASSLRTPPTDTQYF.

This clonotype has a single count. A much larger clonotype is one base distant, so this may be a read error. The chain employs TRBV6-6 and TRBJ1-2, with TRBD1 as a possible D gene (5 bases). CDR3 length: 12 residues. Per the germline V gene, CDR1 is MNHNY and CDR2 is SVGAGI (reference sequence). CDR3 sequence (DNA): TGTGCCAGCAGTTCGCGACAGTATGGCTGCACCTTC. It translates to CASSSRQYGCTF.

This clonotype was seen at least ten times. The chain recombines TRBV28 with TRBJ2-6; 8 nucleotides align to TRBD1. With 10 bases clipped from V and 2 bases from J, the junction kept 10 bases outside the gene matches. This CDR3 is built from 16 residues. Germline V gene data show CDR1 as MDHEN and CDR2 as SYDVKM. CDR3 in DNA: TGTGCCACTCGACAGGGGCCCTCGACTGGGGCCAACGTCCTGACTTTC. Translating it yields CATRQGPSTGANVLTF.

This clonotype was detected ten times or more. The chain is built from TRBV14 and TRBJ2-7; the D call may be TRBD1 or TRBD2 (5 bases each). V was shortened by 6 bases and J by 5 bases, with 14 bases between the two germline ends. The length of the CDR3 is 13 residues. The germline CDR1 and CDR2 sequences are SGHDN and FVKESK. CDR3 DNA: TGTGCCAGCAGTCCCGGGACCCACAACGAGCAGTACTTC. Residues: CASSPGTHNEQYF. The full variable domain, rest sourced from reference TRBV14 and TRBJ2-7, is EAGVTQFPSHSVIEKGQTVTLRCDPISGHDNLYWYRRVMGKEIKFLLHFVKESKQDESGMPNNRFLAERTGGTYSTLKVQPAELEDSGVYFCASSPGTHNEQYFGPGTRLTVT.

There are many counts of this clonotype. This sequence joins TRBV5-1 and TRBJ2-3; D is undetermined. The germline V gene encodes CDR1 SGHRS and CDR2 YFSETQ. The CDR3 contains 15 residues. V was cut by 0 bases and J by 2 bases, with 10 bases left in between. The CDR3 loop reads CASSLAGGITDTQYF. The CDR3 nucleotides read TGCGCCAGCAGCTTGGCGGGCGGTATCACAGATACGCAGTATTTT.

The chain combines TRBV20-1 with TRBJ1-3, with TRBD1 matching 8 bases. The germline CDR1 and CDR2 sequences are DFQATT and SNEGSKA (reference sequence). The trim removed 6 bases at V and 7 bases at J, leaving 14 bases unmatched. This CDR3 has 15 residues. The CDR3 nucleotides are TGCAGTGCCCTATCCGACAGGGGCACGAGGAACACCATATATTTT. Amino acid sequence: CSALSDRGTRNTIYF.

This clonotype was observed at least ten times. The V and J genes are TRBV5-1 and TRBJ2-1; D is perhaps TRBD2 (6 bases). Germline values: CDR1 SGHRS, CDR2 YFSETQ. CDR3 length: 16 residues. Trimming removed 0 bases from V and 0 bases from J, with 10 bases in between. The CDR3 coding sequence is TGCGCCAGCAGCTTGGTAGGAGGGAGCTCCTACAATGAGCAGTTCTTC. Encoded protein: CASSLVGGSSYNEQFF.

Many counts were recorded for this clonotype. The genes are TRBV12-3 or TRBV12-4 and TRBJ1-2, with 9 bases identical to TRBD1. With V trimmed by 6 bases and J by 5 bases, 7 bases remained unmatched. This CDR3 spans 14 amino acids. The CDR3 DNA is TGTGCCAGCAGCGGGGACAGGGTAGAATATGGCTACACCTTC. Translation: CASSGDRVEYGYTF.

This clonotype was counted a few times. For the CDR3, the DNA is TGTGCCAGCAGGAACACAGATACGCAGTATTTT. It is translated as CASRNTDTQYF. The rearrangement joins TRBV7-2 to TRBJ2-3; D unclear. This CDR3 is 11 amino acids long. V lost 6 bases, J lost 2 bases, and 3 bases lay in between. Looked up from germline, CDR1 is SGHTA and CDR2 is FQGNSA. The variable domain in full, with the rest retrieved from reference TRBV7-2 and TRBJ2-3, is GAGVSQSPSNKVTEKGKDVELRCDPISGHTALYWYRQSLGQGLEFLIYFQGNSAPDKSGLPSDRFSAERTGGSVSTLTIQRTQQEDSAVYLCASRNTDTQYFGPGTRLTVL.

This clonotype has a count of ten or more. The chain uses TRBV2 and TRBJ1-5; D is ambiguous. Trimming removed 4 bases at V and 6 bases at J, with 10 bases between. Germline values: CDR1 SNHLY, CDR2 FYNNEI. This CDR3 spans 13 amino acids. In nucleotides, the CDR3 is TGTGCCAGCAGTGTCACAGTAGGTCAGCCCCAGCATTTT. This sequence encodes CASSVTVGQPQHF. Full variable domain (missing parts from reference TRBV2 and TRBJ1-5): EPEVTQTPSHQVTQMGQEVILRCVPISNHLYFYWYRQILGQKVEFLVSFYNNEISEKSEIFDDQFSVERPDGSNFTLKIRSTKLEDSAMYFCASSVTVGQPQHFGDGTRLSIL.

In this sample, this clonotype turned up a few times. The CDR3 loop is CASSQQVLPGRRYNSPLHF. DNA of the CDR3: TGCGCCAGCAGCCAGCAAGTTCTCCCGGGACGCCGTTATAATTCACCCCTCCACTTT. The rearrangement uses TRBV4-1 and TRBJ1-6, with a weak D call TRBD1 (5 bases). The CDR3 runs to 19 residues. V gave up 3 bases and J gave up 4 bases, with 22 bases separating them. Looked up from germline, CDR1 is MGHRA and CDR2 is YSYEKL.

The CDR3 DNA follows: TGTGCCAGCAGTGAAGTGGAGGTCAGACTCAACAAGTACTTC. Translation gives CASSEVEVRLNKYF. V usage is TRBV2 and J usage is TRBJ2-4, with a possible D match to TRBD2 (5 bases). The germline V and J ends were trimmed by 1 base and 14 bases, with 18 bases remaining between them. Germline values: CDR1 SNHLY, CDR2 FYNNEI. The CDR3 sequence is 14 residues long.

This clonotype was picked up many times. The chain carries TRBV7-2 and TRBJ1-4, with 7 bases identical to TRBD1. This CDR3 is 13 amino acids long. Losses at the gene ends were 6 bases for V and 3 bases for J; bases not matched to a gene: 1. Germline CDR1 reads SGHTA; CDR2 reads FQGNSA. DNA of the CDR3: TGTGCCAGCAGAGGGGGCCCTAATGAAAAACTGTTTTTT. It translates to CASRGGPNEKLFF.

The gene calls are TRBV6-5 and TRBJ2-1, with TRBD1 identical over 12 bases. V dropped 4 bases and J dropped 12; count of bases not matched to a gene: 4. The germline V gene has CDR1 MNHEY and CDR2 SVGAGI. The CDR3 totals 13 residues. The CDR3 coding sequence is TGTGCCAGCAGTTTCGGGACAGGGGGCTGGCAGTTCTTC. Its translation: CASSFGTGGWQFF.

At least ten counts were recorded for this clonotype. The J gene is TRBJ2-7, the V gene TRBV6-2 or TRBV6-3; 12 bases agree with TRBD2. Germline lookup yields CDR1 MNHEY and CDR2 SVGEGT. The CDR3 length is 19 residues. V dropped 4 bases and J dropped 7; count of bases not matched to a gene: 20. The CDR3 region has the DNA TGTGCCAGCAGTTCCGAGACTAGCGGGAGTTCCCTTCTCTCGGGTGAGCAGTACTTC. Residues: CASSSETSGSSLLSGEQYF.

The DNA of the CDR3 is TGCAGTGCTAGAGACCTCTTCCGCCAGGGGGTTTTCGATACGCAGTATTTT. It encodes CSARDLFRQGVFDTQYF. This chain uses TRBV20-1 with TRBJ2-3; 7 positions match TRBD1. The CDR3 is 17 residues long. V shed 0 bases, J shed 6 bases, and the junction held 15 bases outside the gene matches. In germline, CDR1 is DFQATT, CDR2 SNEGSKA (reference sequence).

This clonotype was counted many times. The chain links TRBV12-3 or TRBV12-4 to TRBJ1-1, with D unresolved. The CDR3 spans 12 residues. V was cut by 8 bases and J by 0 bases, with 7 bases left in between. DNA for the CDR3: TGTGCCAGCCGCGGCCTGAACACTGAAGCTTTCTTT. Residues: CASRGLNTEAFF.

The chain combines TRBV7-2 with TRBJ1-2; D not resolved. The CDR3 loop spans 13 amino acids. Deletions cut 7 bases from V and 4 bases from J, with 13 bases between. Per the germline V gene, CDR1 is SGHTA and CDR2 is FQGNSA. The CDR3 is CASNGRDGYGYTF. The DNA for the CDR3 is TGTGCCAGCAACGGTCGTGATGGCTATGGCTACACCTTC.

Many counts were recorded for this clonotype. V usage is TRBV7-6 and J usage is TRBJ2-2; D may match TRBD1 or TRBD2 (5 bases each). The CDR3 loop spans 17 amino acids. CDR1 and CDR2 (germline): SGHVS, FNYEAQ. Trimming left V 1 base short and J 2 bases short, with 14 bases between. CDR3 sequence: CASSLGGGTENTGELFF. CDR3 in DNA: TGTGCCAGCAGCTTAGGGGGTGGGACGGAAAACACCGGGGAGCTGTTTTTT.

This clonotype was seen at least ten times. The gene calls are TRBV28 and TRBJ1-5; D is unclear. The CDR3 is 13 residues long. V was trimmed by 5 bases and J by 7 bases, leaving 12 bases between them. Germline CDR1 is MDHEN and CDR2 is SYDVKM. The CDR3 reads CASSRIGRQPQHF. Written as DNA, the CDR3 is TGTGCCAGCAGTCGGATCGGTAGACAGCCCCAGCATTTT.

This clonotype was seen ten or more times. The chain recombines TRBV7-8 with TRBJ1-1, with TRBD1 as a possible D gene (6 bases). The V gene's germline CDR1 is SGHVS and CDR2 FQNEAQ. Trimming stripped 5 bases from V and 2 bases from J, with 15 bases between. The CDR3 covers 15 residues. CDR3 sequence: CASSRRGQPNTEAFF. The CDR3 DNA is TGTGCCAGCAGCCGGCGGGGACAACCAAACACTGAAGCTTTCTTT.

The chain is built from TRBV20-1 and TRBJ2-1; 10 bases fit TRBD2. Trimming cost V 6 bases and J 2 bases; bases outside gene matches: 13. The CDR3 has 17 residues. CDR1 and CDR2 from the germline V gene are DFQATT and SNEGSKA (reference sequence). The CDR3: CSAMGRSGRAPYNEQFF. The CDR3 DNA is TGCAGTGCAATGGGACGAAGCGGGAGGGCCCCCTACAATGAGCAGTTCTTC.